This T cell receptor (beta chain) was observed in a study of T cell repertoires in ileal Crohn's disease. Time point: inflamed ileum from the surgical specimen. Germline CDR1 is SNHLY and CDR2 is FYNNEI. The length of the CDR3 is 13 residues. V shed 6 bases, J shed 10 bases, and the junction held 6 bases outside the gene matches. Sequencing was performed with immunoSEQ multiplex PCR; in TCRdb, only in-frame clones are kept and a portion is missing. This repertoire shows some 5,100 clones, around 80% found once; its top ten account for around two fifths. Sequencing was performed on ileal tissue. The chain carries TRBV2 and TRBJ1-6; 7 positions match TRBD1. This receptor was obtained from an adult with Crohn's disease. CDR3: CASSDRAESPLHF. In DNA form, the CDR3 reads TGTGCCAGCAGCGACAGGGCAGAATCACCCCTCCACTTT.